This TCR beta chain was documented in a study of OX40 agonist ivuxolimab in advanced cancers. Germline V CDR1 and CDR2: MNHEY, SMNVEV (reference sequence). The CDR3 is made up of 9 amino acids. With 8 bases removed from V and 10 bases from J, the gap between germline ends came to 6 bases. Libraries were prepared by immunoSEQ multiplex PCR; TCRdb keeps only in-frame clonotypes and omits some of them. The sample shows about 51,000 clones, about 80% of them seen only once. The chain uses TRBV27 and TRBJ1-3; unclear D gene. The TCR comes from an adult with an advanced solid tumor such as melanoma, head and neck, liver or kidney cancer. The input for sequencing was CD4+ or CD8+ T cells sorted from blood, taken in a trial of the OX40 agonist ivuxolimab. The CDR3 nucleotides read TGTGCCAGCGGTAGGACCATATATTTT. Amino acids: CASGRTIYF.